Listed here are 26 T cell receptor beta chains from one sample, sequenced in a study of T cells in Graves' hyperthyroidism and ophthalmopathy. TCR beta CDR3 sequences were amplified from RNA transcripts. During a first-round RT-PCR of the TCR CDR3, the HTBI primer set was used. Using its own MiXCR run on the multiplex PCR reads, TCRdb lists one record per CDR3 protein. The sample shows over 200,000 distinct CDR3 sequences, about 14% of them seen only once. The source material was blood. These receptors were collected from a woman aged 40 to 49 with Graves' hyperthyroidism that later progressed to Graves' ophthalmopathy.

In regard to this clonotype: Possible read error: a much larger clone is one base away. V is TRBV19 and J is TRBJ1-1; TRBD1 might be the D (5 bases). This CDR3 is built from 13 residues. Per the germline V gene, CDR1 is LNHDA and CDR2 is SQIVND (reference sequence). The CDR3, as DNA: TGTGCTACCAAGGGGCCAGGCTACACTGAAGCTTTCTTT. This gives the protein CATKGPGYTEAFF.

The V gene is TRBV7-2, the J gene TRBJ2-3; the D gene is possibly TRBD2 (6 bases). This CDR3 region has 17 residues. Germline CDR1 and CDR2: SGHTA and FQGNSA. V dropped 0 bases and J dropped 2 bases, with 15 bases sitting between them. The CDR3 nucleotides read TGTGCCAGCAGCTTAGCGGGGTTAGCGGCCTACACAGATACGCAGTATTTT. Translation: CASSLAGLAAYTDTQYF.

This chain connects TRBV4-1 to TRBJ2-5; D is uncertain. Trimming removed 2 bases at V and 5 bases at J, with 3 bases between. CDR1 and CDR2 (germline): MGHRA, YSYEKL. This CDR3 is built from 11 residues. The CDR3 coding sequence is TGCGCCAGCAGCCAAAAGGAGACCCAGTACTTC. Amino acid sequence: CASSQKETQYF.

This clonotype has a count of ten or more. The rearrangement uses TRBV6-5 and TRBJ2-1, with D unclear. V shed 0 bases and J shed 6 bases, with 9 bases lying between them. The CDR3 has 14 amino acids. Per germline, CDR1 MNHEY and CDR2 SVGAGI. DNA for the CDR3: TGTGCCAGCAGTTACTCGCCGTCGGGCAATGAGCAGTTCTTC. This translates into CASSYSPSGNEQFF.

The CDR3 loop is CSARRAPTTIYEQYF. The DNA for the CDR3 is TGCAGTGCTAGAAGGGCACCGACTACAATTTACGAGCAGTACTTC. The chain links TRBV20-1 to TRBJ2-7; D is possibly TRBD2 (5 bases). Trimming took 2 bases from V and 4 from J, leaving 18 bases between them. This CDR3 is built from 15 residues. The V gene's germline CDR1 is DFQATT and CDR2 SNEGSKA (reference sequence).

V and J are TRBV9 and TRBJ2-7; TRBD1 matches at 8 bases. Germline V lookup: CDR1 SGDLS, CDR2 YYNGEE. V lost 2 bases and J lost 5; bases outside the gene matches: 6. The CDR3 has 14 residues. The CDR3 bases are TGTGCCAGCAGCGTTGGAGGACAGGGAAACGAGCAGTACTTC. Protein sequence: CASSVGGQGNEQYF.

This clonotype was counted at least ten times. This chain joins TRBV11-2 and TRBJ2-7; 8 bases match TRBD2. The junction had 7 bases not matched to a gene; V was cut back by 1 base and J by 2 bases. The CDR3 runs to 16 residues. Germline V gene sequence: CDR1 SGHAT, CDR2 FQNNGV. The CDR3 nucleotides are TGTGCCAGCAGCTTAGTAGGTCTAGCGGGTACCTACGAGCAGTACTTC. Translated: CASSLVGLAGTYEQYF.

A note on this clonotype: The conserved phenylalanine or tryptophan normally closing the CDR3 is absent here, so this likely arose from a read error. The rearrangement uses TRBV10-3 and TRBJ1-1; tentative D call: TRBD1 (5 bases). This CDR3 is built from 14 residues. Germline loops: CDR1 ENHRY, CDR2 SYGVKD. V was pared by 3 bases and J by 1 base, with 9 bases between. CDR3 sequence: CAISETGPNTEAFL. DNA of the CDR3: TGTGCCATCAGTGAAACAGGTCCGAACACTGAAGCTTTCCTT.

This clonotype is a singleton in its sample. Given a much more abundant clone one base away, this may be a read error. This chain connects TRBV5-6 to TRBJ2-1, with 8 bases aligning to TRBD2. CDR1 is SGHDT, CDR2 YYEEEE, per germline. Trimming took 4 bases from V and 4 from J; bases not matched to a gene: 7. The length of the CDR3 is 15 residues. The CDR3 loop reads CASSLPSGRYNEQFF. In DNA form, the CDR3 reads TGTGCCAGCAGCCTTCCAAGCGGGAGATACAATGAGCAGTTCTTC. The variable domain in full, completed from reference TRBV5-6 and TRBJ2-1, reads DAGVTQSPTHLIKTRGQQVTLRCSPKSGHDTVSWYQQALGQGPQFIFQYYEEEERQRGNFPDRFSGHQFPNYSSELNVNALLLGDSALYLCASSLPSGRYNEQFFGPGTRLTVL.

This clonotype was observed at least ten times. The V and J genes are TRBV20-1 and TRBJ2-7; D unclear. The CDR3 has 13 amino acids. The V gene's germline CDR1 is DFQATT and CDR2 SNEGSKA (reference sequence). V lost 3 bases and J 6 bases, leaving 15 bases between the germline ends. The CDR3 DNA sequence: TGCAGTGCTAGCGGTCACTACCTTGGCGAGCAGTACTTC. Protein: CSASGHYLGEQYF.

In its sample, this clonotype was seen many times. The rearrangement links TRBV7-8 to TRBJ1-1; maybe TRBD1 (6 bases). From germline, CDR1 is SGHVS and CDR2 FQNEAQ. This CDR3 contains 19 residues. The V end lost 5 bases, the J end lost 0 bases, and 25 bases lay between the germline ends. CDR3 amino acids: CASSVRPNRADGLNTEAFF. Here the CDR3 DNA reads TGTGCCAGCAGCGTCCGCCCGAACAGGGCTGATGGGCTGAACACTGAAGCTTTCTTT.

To note about this clonotype: A single base separates this from a much larger clone, so it may be a read error. This chain uses TRBV4-1 with TRBJ1-5; D gene unclear. This CDR3 is built from 14 residues. Germline V lookup: CDR1 MGHRA, CDR2 YSYEKL. V was cut by 2 bases and J by 7 bases, with 12 bases left in between. CDR3 in amino acids: CASSQYPGSQPQHF. The CDR3 DNA follows: TGCGCCAGCAGCCAATATCCCGGGAGCCAGCCCCAGCATTTT.

The CDR3 nucleotides are TGTGCCAGTAGTACCCGCCGGGAGGACGGGGAGCAGCCCCAGCATTTT. This translates into CASSTRREDGEQPQHF. V usage is TRBV19 and J usage is TRBJ1-5, with D uncertain. Trimming removed 4 bases at V and 7 bases at J, with 20 bases between. The CDR3 has 16 amino acids. CDR1 and CDR2 from the germline V gene are LNHDA and SQIVND (reference sequence).

V gene TRBV3-1 combines with J gene TRBJ1-2; D call uncertain. Trimming cost V 4 bases and J 4 bases, with 10 bases left between them. The germline CDR1 and CDR2 sequences are LGHDT and YNNKEL (reference sequence). The CDR3 loop spans 13 amino acids. The CDR3 here is CASSREGGYGYTF. The CDR3 DNA reads TGTGCCAGCAGCCGGGAGGGAGGCTATGGCTACACCTTC.

The chain recombines TRBV12-3 or TRBV12-4 with TRBJ2-2, with D possibly called TRBD1 or TRBD2 (6 bases each). V gave up 6 bases and J gave up 6 bases, with 23 bases separating them. This CDR3 is 17 amino acids long. The CDR3 sequence is CASSLILGGLQAGELFF. As DNA, the CDR3 is TGTGCCAGCAGCTTGATCTTAGGGGGGTTACAGGCCGGGGAGCTGTTTTTT.

This clonotype was recorded at least ten times. The CDR3 coding sequence is TGTGCCAGCAGCCCACGGACGGGAACCGGGTTGGACTATGGCTACACCTTC. As protein: CASSPRTGTGLDYGYTF. This rearrangement joins TRBV12-3 or TRBV12-4 to TRBJ1-2; D is undetermined. V was shortened by 6 bases and J by 3 bases, with 23 bases between the two germline ends. The CDR3 is made up of 17 amino acids.

This clonotype was recorded many times. The chain links TRBV30 to TRBJ2-1; 10 positions match TRBD2. Per the germline V gene, CDR1 is GTSNPN and CDR2 is SVGIG (reference sequence). The CDR3 consists of 16 residues. The V gene end was trimmed by 1 base and the J gene end by 1 base; junction bases not matched to a gene: 4. The CDR3 DNA reads as TGTGCCTGGAGTGCTAGCGGGAGCAGGTCCTACAATGAGCAGTTCTTC. Its translation: CAWSASGSRSYNEQFF.

The table lists this clonotype with many counts. The genes are TRBV7-9 and TRBJ1-4; TRBD1 aligns across 8 bases. The CDR3 covers 15 residues. The V and J ends lost 2 bases and 7 bases, in that order; junction bases with no gene match: 6. Per the germline V gene, CDR1 is SEHNR and CDR2 is FQNEAQ (reference sequence). CDR3 protein: CASSLNLGTGEKLFF. In DNA form, the CDR3 reads TGTGCCAGCAGCTTAAATTTGGGGACAGGTGAAAAACTGTTTTTT.

This clonotype appeared a few times. The chain carries TRBV28 and TRBJ2-1; no definite D call. V was clipped by 6 bases and J by 4 bases, with 10 bases between them. Germline values: CDR1 MDHEN, CDR2 SYDVKM. The CDR3 covers 13 residues. CDR3 sequence (DNA): TGTGCCAGCAGGCAGAGAATGTACAATGAGCAGTTCTTC. This codes for CASRQRMYNEQFF.

There are many counts of this clonotype. The genes are TRBV29-1 and TRBJ1-1; possible D gene TRBD1, 5 bases. This CDR3 region has 13 residues. With 4 bases removed from V and 1 base from J, the gap between germline ends came to 10 bases. The V gene's germline CDR1 is SQVTM and CDR2 ANQGSEA. CDR3 in DNA: TGCAGCGTTGTGGGGACTAGGAACACTGAAGCTTTCTTT. Translation gives CSVVGTRNTEAFF.

This clonotype has only a few counts. The chain is built from TRBV7-9 and TRBJ2-1, with 8 bases identical to TRBD2. Trimming took 5 bases from V and 6 from J; bases not matched to a gene: 6. The CDR3 covers 14 residues. Germline V gene data show CDR1 as SEHNR and CDR2 as FQNEAQ (reference sequence). The CDR3, as DNA: TGTGCCAGCAGCCCAACGGGAGGGGCCAATGAGCAGTTCTTC. Its protein product is CASSPTGGANEQFF.

The sample holds many counts of this clonotype. The chain uses TRBV25-1 and TRBJ1-1; possible D gene TRBD1, 5 bases. The germline CDR1 and CDR2 sequences are MGHDK and SYGVNS. The CDR3 runs 12 residues. V was shortened by 9 bases and J by 6 bases, with 14 bases between the two germline ends. The CDR3 region is CASTGQRPEAFF. The CDR3 nucleotides are TGTGCCAGTACCGGACAACGTCCTGAAGCTTTCTTT.

This clonotype has ten or more counts. The genes are TRBV7-9 and TRBJ2-1; 7 nucleotides agree with TRBD2. Trimming at V came to 4 bases and at J to 8 bases, leaving 11 bases not matched to a gene. CDR1 and CDR2 (germline): SEHNR, FQNEAQ (reference sequence). CDR3 length: 15 amino acids. CDR3 sequence (DNA): TGTGCCAGCAGCTCCGAGGGGAGGGGAGGGGATGAGCAGTTCTTC. It specifies CASSSEGRGGDEQFF.

Note on this clonotype: This may arise from a read error, as a much more abundant clone is one base away. The chain uses TRBV10-3 and TRBJ2-1; D is uncertain. CDR1 and CDR2 (germline): ENHRY, SYGVKD. Trimming cost V 4 bases and J 6 bases, with 10 bases left between them. The CDR3 extends over 13 amino acids. The CDR3 spells CAISGGLGNEQFF. Here the CDR3 DNA reads TGTGCCATCAGTGGCGGATTAGGCAATGAGCAGTTCTTC.

Comments on this clonotype: One junction end does not reproduce the germline sequence, and a read error may be involved. The J gene is TRBJ2-1, the V gene TRBV19; possibly TRBD2 for D (6 bases). Germline V gene data show CDR1 as LNHDA and CDR2 as SQIVND (reference sequence). This CDR3 is 15 amino acids long. In DNA, the CDR3 is TGTGCCAGTTCCACTAGCATGAGCCCCTACAATGAGCAGTCCTTC. This encodes CASSTSMSPYNEQSF.

This clonotype showed up many times. V and J are TRBV6-1 and TRBJ1-6, with D tentatively TRBD1 (5 bases). V lost 5 bases to trimming and J lost 8 bases, with 13 bases between them. The CDR3 has 14 amino acids. Germline CDR1 MNHNS, CDR2 SASEGT. CDR3 sequence reads: CASSRRVGDSPLHF. The CDR3 DNA is TGTGCCAGCAGTCGCAGGGTAGGAGATTCACCCCTCCACTTT.